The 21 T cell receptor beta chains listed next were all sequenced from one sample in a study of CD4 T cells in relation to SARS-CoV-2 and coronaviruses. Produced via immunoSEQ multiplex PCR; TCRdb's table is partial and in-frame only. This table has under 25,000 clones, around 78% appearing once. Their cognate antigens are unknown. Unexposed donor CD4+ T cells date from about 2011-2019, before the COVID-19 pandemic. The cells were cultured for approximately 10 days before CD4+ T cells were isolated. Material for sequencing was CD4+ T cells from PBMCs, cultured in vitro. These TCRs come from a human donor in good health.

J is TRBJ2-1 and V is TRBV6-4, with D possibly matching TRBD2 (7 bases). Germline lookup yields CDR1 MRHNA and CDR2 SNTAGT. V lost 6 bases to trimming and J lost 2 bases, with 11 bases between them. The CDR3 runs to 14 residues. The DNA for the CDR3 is TGTGCCAGCAGCGCCGGGGGGCCCTACAATGAGCAGTTCTTC. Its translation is CASSAGGPYNEQFF.

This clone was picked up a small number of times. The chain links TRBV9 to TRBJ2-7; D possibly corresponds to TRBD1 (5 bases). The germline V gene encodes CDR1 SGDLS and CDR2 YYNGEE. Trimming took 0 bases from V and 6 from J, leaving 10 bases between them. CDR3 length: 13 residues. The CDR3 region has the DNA TGTGCCAGCAGCGTAGCATCCCAGGGCGAGCAGTACTTC. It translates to CASSVASQGEQYF.

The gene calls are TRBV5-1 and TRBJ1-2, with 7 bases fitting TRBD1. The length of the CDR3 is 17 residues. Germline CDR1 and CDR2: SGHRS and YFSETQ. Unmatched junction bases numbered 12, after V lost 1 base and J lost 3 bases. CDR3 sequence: CASSLSRGDSRYYGYTF. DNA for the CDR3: TGCGCCAGCAGCTTGTCCCGCGGGGACAGCCGATACTATGGCTACACCTTC.

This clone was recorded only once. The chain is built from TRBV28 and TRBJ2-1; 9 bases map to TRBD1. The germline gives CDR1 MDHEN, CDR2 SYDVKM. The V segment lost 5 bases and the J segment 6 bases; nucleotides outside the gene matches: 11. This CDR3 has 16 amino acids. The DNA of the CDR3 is TGTGCCAGCAGTGAACTGACCGGGACAGGGCTCAATGAGCAGTTCTTC. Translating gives CASSELTGTGLNEQFF.

CDR3 coding DNA: TGTGCCTGGAGTAAGGGACATAGCAATCAGCCCCAGCATTTT. Its protein is CAWSKGHSNQPQHF. The rearrangement uses TRBV30 and TRBJ1-5; D perhaps matches TRBD1 (6 bases). CDR3 length equals 14 residues. Germline CDR1 is GTSNPN and CDR2 is SVGIG (reference sequence). Trimming removed 2 bases at V and 0 bases at J, with 8 bases between. The full variable domain, completed using reference TRBV30 and TRBJ1-5, is SQTIHQWPATLVQPVGSPLSLECTVEGTSNPNLYWYRQAAGRGLQLLFYSVGIGQISSEVPQNLSASRPQDRQFILSSKKLLLSDSGFYLCAWSKGHSNQPQHFGDGTRLSIL.

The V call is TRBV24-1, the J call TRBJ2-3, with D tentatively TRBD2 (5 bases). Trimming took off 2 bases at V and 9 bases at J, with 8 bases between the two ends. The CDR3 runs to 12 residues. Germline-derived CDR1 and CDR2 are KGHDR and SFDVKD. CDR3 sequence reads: CATSDWERTQYF. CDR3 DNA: TGTGCCACCAGTGATTGGGAGAGGACGCAGTATTTT.

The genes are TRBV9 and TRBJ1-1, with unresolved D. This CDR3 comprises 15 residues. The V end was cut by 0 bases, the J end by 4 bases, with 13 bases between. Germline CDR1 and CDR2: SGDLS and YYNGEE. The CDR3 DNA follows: TGTGCCAGCAGCGTAGACCCCTTTCGGAGCACTGAAGCTTTCTTT. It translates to CASSVDPFRSTEAFF.

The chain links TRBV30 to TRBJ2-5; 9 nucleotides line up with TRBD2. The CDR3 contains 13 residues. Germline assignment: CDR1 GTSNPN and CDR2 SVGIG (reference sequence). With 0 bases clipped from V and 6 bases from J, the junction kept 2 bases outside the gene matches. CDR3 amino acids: CAWSVLAGQTQYF. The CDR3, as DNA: TGTGCCTGGAGTGTACTAGCGGGCCAGACCCAGTACTTC.

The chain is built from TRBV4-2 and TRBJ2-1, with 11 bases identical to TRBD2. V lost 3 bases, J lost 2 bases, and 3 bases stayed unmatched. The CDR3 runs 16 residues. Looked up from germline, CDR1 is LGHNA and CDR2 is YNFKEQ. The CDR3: CASSHSTSGTYNEQFF. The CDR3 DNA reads TGTGCCAGCAGCCACTCGACTAGCGGGACCTACAATGAGCAGTTCTTC.

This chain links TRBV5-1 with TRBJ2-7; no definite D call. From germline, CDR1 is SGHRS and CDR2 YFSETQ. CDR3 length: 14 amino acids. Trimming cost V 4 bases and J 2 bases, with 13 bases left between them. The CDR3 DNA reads TGCGCCAGCAGCCTCATGATTAATACCTACGAGCAGTACTTC. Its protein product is CASSLMINTYEQYF.

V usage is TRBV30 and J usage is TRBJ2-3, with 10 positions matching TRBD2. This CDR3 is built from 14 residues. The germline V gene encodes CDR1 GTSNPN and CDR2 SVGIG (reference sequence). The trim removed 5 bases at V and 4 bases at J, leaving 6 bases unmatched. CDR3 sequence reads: CAWDAGTSADTQYF. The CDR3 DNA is TGTGCCTGGGACGCAGGGACTAGCGCAGATACGCAGTATTTT.

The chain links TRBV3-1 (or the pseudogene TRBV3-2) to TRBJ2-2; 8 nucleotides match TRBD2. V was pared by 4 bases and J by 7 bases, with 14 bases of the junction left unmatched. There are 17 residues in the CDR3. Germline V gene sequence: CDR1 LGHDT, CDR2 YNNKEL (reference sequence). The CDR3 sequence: CASSPHGLASGVGELFF. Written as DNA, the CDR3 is TGTGCCAGCAGCCCTCACGGACTAGCCTCAGGGGTCGGGGAGCTGTTTTTT.

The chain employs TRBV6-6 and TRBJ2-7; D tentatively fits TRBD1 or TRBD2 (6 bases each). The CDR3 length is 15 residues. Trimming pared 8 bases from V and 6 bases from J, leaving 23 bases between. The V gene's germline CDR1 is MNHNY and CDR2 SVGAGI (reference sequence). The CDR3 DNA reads TGTGCCAGCCTCCTCCGTGGGGGGCAACTTTCCGAGCAGTACTTC. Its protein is CASLLRGGQLSEQYF.

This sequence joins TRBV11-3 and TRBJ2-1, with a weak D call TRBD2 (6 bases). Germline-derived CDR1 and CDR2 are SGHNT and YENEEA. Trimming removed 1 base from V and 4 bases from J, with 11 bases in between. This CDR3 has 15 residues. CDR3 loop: CASSLGDSGYNEQFF. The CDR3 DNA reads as TGTGCCAGCAGCTTAGGGGATAGCGGATACAATGAGCAGTTCTTC.

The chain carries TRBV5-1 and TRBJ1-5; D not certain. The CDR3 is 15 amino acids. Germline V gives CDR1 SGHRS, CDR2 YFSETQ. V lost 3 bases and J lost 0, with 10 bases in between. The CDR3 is CASSWVVGSNQPQHF. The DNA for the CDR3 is TGCGCCAGCAGCTGGGTGGTGGGTAGCAATCAGCCCCAGCATTTT.

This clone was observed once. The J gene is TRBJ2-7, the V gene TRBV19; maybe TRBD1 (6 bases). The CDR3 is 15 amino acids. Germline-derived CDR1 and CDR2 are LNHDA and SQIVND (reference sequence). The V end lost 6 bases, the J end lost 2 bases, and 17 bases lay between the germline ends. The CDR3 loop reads CASSNDRGGPYEQYF. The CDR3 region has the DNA TGTGCCAGTAGCAATGACAGAGGGGGACCCTACGAGCAGTACTTC. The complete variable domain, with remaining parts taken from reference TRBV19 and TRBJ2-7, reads DGGITQSPKYLFRKEGQNVTLSCEQNLNHDAMYWYRQDPGQGLRLIYYSQIVNDFQKGDIAEGYSVSREKKESFPLTVTSAQKNPTAFYLCASSNDRGGPYEQYFGPGTRLTVT.

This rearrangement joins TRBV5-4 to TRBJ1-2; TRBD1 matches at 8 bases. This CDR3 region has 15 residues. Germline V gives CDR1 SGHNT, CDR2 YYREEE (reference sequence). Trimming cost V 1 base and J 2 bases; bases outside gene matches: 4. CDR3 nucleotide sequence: TGTGCCAGCAGCTTGAGGGGGACAGGAAACTATGGCTACACCTTC. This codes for CASSLRGTGNYGYTF.

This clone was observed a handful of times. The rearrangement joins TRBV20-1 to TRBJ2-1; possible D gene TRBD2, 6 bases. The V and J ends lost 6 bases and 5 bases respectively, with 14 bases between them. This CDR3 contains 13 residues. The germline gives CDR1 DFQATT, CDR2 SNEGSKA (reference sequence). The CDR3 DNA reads TGCAGTGCCAGTGGGGGGTTCGACAATGAGCAGTTCTTC. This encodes CSASGGFDNEQFF.

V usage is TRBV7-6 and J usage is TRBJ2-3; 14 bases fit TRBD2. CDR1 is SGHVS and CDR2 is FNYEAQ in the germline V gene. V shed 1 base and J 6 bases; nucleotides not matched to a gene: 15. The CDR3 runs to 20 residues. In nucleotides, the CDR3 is TGTGCCAGCAGCTTAGTCGGACTAGCGGGAGGAGGGCCCAAGGGGGATACGCAGTATTTT. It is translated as CASSLVGLAGGGPKGDTQYF.

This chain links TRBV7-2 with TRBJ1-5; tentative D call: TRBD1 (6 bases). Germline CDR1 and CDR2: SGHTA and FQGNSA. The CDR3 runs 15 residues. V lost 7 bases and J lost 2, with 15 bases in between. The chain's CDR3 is CASTEQGGGNQPQHF. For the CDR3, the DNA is TGTGCCAGCACCGAACAGGGAGGAGGCAATCAGCCCCAGCATTTT.

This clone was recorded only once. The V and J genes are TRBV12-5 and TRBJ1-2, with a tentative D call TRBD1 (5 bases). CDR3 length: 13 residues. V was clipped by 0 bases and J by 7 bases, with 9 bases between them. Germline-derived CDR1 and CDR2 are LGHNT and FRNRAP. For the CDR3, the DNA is TGTGCTAGTGGTTTGGTACTTGACAGTGGCTACACCTTC. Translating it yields CASGLVLDSGYTF.